This T cell receptor (beta chain) was sequenced during a study of blood T cells in healthy people across ages. Whole-study findings and limits: In older individuals, TCR beta diversity per million T cells was lower, falling roughly linearly with age.

The CDR3 has 15 amino acids. Germline loops: CDR1 MGHRA, CDR2 YSYEKL. V dropped 7 bases and J dropped 2; count of bases not matched to a gene: 10. A sample-barcoded 5' primer and a J-beta primer mix were used in a second PCR of roughly 6 to 12 cycles. TCRdb reprocessed the 5' RACE reads via MiXCR and lists one record per CDR3 protein. The sample contains roughly 1,100,000 distinct CDR3 sequences, 20% to 25% of which appear only once. A few counts support this clonotype. Its antigen is undetermined. These records were also assigned to another study, of T cells of mothers and their children.

The source of this sequence is a girl aged 2-10 years in good health. Material for sequencing was blood. This chain uses TRBV4-1 with TRBJ2-7, with TRBD2 matching 8 bases. The CDR3 reads CASTEIAGTTYEQYF. The CDR3 bases are TGCGCCAGCACCGAGATAGCGGGGACGACCTACGAGCAGTACTTC.